What follows is one T cell receptor (beta chain) and its context. Its antigen is still unknown. The sampling schedule covered blood at baseline, cycle 4 day 1, and cycle 7 day 1. This record comes from a study of OX40 agonist ivuxolimab in advanced cancers. Study findings and constraints: Both CD4+ and CD8+ T cell populations in blood had undergone clonal expansion by week 6 at 0.1 to 3.0 mg/kg.

Here immunoSEQ multiplex PCR was the method, and the copy in TCRdb shows in-frame clones only, minus some. The sample shows 60,000 to 65,000 clones, 70% to 90% of them seen only once. The germline V gene has CDR1 GTSNPN and CDR2 SVGIG (reference sequence). The CDR3 covers 19 residues. Between the trimmed V and J ends, which lost 4 bases and 2 bases, there was a span of 28 bases. This rearrangement joins TRBV30 to TRBJ2-3, with D maybe TRBD2 (7 bases). This specimen was CD4+ or CD8+ T cells sorted from blood, taken in a trial of the OX40 agonist ivuxolimab. The sequence came from an adult with an advanced solid tumor such as melanoma, head and neck, liver or kidney cancer. The CDR3 sequence: CAWTPSRKVAGADTDTQYF. Written as DNA, the CDR3 is TGTGCCTGGACCCCTAGTCGGAAGGTGGCGGGGGCCGACACAGATACGCAGTATTTT.